Below, 26 T cell receptor beta chains from the same sample are listed, as sequenced in a study of regulatory T cells in long-lasting Graves disease. According to the study, TCR beta libraries were built with iRepertoire HTBI primers and CDR3-region Arm-PCR. MiXCR, run by TCRdb on the multiplex PCR reads, gives a single entry per CDR3 protein. The table has roughly 400,000 distinct CDR3 sequences, over 12% seen once. Sample time point: newly diagnosed GD, antithyroid drugs for less than 3 months. PBMCs were the source of the RNA used for TCR sequencing. Separately, the same data were catalogued under a study of T cells in Graves' hyperthyroidism and ophthalmopathy.

This specimen consisted of peripheral blood mononuclear cells (PBMCs), obtained at new diagnosis, from a patient treated with antithyroid drugs. The source is a woman between 40 and 50 years old with Graves disease.

This clonotype was seen a handful of times. The chain couples TRBV20-1 to TRBJ1-5, with a possible D match to TRBD1 (6 bases). In germline, CDR1 is DFQATT, CDR2 SNEGSKA (reference sequence). This CDR3 has 13 residues. V dropped 3 bases and J dropped 4 bases, with 10 bases sitting between them. The CDR3, as DNA: TGCAGTGCTAGTGAAACAGGGAATCAGCCCCAGCATTTT. The encoded protein is CSASETGNQPQHF.

The V gene is TRBV24-1, the J gene TRBJ2-2, with D hard to call. Trimming removed 3 bases at V and 1 base at J, with 5 bases between. The CDR3 has 14 residues. Germline V gene sequence: CDR1 KGHDR, CDR2 SFDVKD. CDR3 nucleotide sequence: TGTGCCACCAGTGATATAAGGAACACCGGGGAGCTGTTTTTT. Protein sequence: CATSDIRNTGELFF.

This clonotype was seen many times. This sequence joins TRBV2 and TRBJ2-1, with a tentative D call TRBD2 (6 bases). Trimming removed 10 bases at V and 0 bases at J, with 19 bases between. Germline assignment: CDR1 SNHLY and CDR2 FYNNEI. The CDR3 is 16 amino acids. In DNA form, the CDR3 reads TGTGCCACGCAGTTGACTAGGCAGGGCTCCTACAATGAGCAGTTCTTC. It specifies CATQLTRQGSYNEQFF.

The sample holds one count of this clonotype. The genes are TRBV18 and TRBJ2-7, with D perhaps TRBD2 (6 bases). Trimming cost V 2 bases and J 5 bases, with 13 bases left between them. Per germline, CDR1 KGHSH and CDR2 LQKENI. The CDR3 has 14 residues. CDR3 amino acids: CASSPRSGSNEQYF. In DNA form, the CDR3 reads TGTGCCAGCTCACCAAGGAGCGGGTCTAACGAGCAGTACTTC. The full variable domain, its missing parts supplied by reference TRBV18 and TRBJ2-7, is NAGVMQNPRHLVRRRGQEARLRCSPMKGHSHVYWYRQLPEEGLKFMVYLQKENIIDESGMPKERFSAEFPKEGPSILRIQQVVRGDSAAYFCASSPRSGSNEQYFGPGTRLTVT.

This clonotype has more than one count but fewer than ten. The V gene is TRBV9, the J gene TRBJ2-6; D unresolved. CDR3 length equals 16 residues. Trimming removed 0 bases at V and 1 base at J, with 8 bases between. From germline, CDR1 is SGDLS and CDR2 YYNGEE. CDR3 nucleotides: TGTGCCAGCAGCGTAGCTCTCAAGTCTGGGGCCAACGTCCTGACTTTC. This encodes CASSVALKSGANVLTF.

The chain links TRBV28 to TRBJ1-4; TRBD1 matches 8 bases. Germline CDR1 reads MDHEN; CDR2 reads SYDVKM. The CDR3 has 15 residues. The J segment lost 7 bases and the V segment lost 3 bases, leaving 7 bases of the junction unmatched. The CDR3 DNA reads as TGTGCCAGCAGTTTGGGGGGACAGGCGACTGAAAAACTGTTTTTT. This translates into CASSLGGQATEKLFF.

This clonotype appeared many times. One junction end disagrees with the germline gene, perhaps due to a read error. For the CDR3, the DNA is TGTGCCAGCAGTTACTCCTACAGGGGCCGCGGCAATTTT. Its translation: CASSYSYRGRGNF. The chain combines TRBV6-5 with TRBJ2-3; 7 nucleotides agree with TRBD1. CDR1 is MNHEY, CDR2 SVGAGI, per germline. The CDR3 covers 13 residues.

This clonotype was seen a handful of times. The genes are TRBV5-6 and TRBJ1-1; D is unresolved. The V and J ends lost 2 bases and 0 bases respectively, with 8 bases between them. CDR3 length: 14 residues. CDR1 SGHDT and CDR2 YYEEEE come from the germline V gene. The CDR3 nucleotides read TGTGCCAGCAGCTTTGATGGGTTGAACACTGAAGCTTTCTTT. It specifies CASSFDGLNTEAFF. The whole variable domain, remainder taken from reference TRBV5-6 and TRBJ1-1, is DAGVTQSPTHLIKTRGQQVTLRCSPKSGHDTVSWYQQALGQGPQFIFQYYEEEERQRGNFPDRFSGHQFPNYSSELNVNALLLGDSALYLCASSFDGLNTEAFFGQGTRLTVV.

This clonotype was detected only a few times. This chain uses TRBV10-1 with TRBJ2-7; TRBD1 or TRBD2 may be the D gene (5 bases each). The V end lost 4 bases, the J end lost 6 bases, and 7 bases lay between the germline ends. In germline, CDR1 is WNHNN, CDR2 SYGVQD (reference sequence). This CDR3 is 11 amino acids long. DNA for the CDR3: TGCGCCAGCAGTGGGGACGGCGAGCAGTACTTC. It is translated as CASSGDGEQYF.

This clonotype was recorded at least ten times. The chain uses TRBV6-5 and TRBJ2-7; 10 bases map to TRBD1. Unmatched junction bases numbered 5, after V lost 0 bases and J lost 3 bases. CDR3 size: 16 residues. Looked up from germline, CDR1 is MNHEY and CDR2 is SVGAGI. CDR3 loop: CASSYSGDRGSYEQYF. The CDR3 DNA reads as TGTGCCAGCAGTTACTCTGGGGACAGGGGTAGCTACGAGCAGTACTTC.

The rearrangement links TRBV4-1 to TRBJ1-2; maybe TRBD1 (6 bases). V lost 3 bases, J lost 4 bases, and 9 bases lay in between. Germline V gene lookup returns CDR1 MGHRA and CDR2 YSYEKL. There are 13 residues in the CDR3. CDR3: CASSHGQTYGYTF. The CDR3 nucleotides are TGCGCCAGCAGCCACGGACAGACCTATGGCTACACCTTC.

This clonotype appeared many times. The chain joins TRBV6-1 to TRBJ2-7, with a weak D call TRBD2 (6 bases). The germline gives CDR1 MNHNS, CDR2 SASEGT. This CDR3 is built from 15 residues. V was cut by 8 bases and J by 7 bases, with 24 bases left in between. This CDR3 is CASPLPGLAFREQYF. The CDR3 DNA sequence: TGTGCCAGCCCCTTGCCGGGACTGGCCTTTAGGGAGCAGTACTTC.

The sample holds many counts of this clonotype. V is TRBV30 and J is TRBJ1-1, with D unclear. CDR3 length: 12 amino acids. V was pared by 5 bases and J by 1 base, with 8 bases between. Germline assignment: CDR1 GTSNPN and CDR2 SVGIG (reference sequence). The chain's CDR3 is CAWPPKNTEAFF. The CDR3 DNA follows: TGTGCCTGGCCCCCGAAGAACACTGAAGCTTTCTTT. Full variable domain (outside the CDR3, taken from reference TRBV30 and TRBJ1-1): SQTIHQWPATLVQPVGSPLSLECTVEGTSNPNLYWYRQAAGRGLQLLFYSVGIGQISSEVPQNLSASRPQDRQFILSSKKLLLSDSGFYLCAWPPKNTEAFFGQGTRLTVV.

The rearrangement uses TRBV12-3 or TRBV12-4 and TRBJ2-7; D ambiguous. The CDR3 length is 11 residues. V dropped 3 bases and J dropped 8 bases, with 8 bases sitting between them. Here the CDR3 reads CASSFGGQQYF. Here the CDR3 DNA reads TGTGCCAGCAGTTTTGGTGGCCAGCAGTACTTC.

In its sample, this clonotype was seen a few times. V gene TRBV20-1 combines with J gene TRBJ1-6; D not resolved. This CDR3 spans 13 amino acids. Germline CDR1 DFQATT, CDR2 SNEGSKA (reference sequence). Between the trimmed V and J ends, which lost 0 bases and 10 bases, there was a span of 10 bases. CDR3 bases: TGCAGTGCTAGAGATTACGTTGGGTCACCCCTCCACTTT. This sequence encodes CSARDYVGSPLHF.

The sample holds many counts of this clonotype. The V gene is TRBV24-1, the J gene TRBJ2-3; 8 bases are a match to TRBD1. Germline loops: CDR1 KGHDR, CDR2 SFDVKD. CDR3 length: 14 residues. V dropped 4 bases and J dropped 7; count of bases not matched to a gene: 6. CDR3 nucleotide sequence: TGTGCCACCAGTGACAGGGGGCGCAGATATACGCAGTATTTT. This sequence encodes CATSDRGRRYTQYF.

Many counts were recorded for this clonotype. This chain joins TRBV28 and TRBJ1-1, with 7 bases lining up with TRBD1. CDR3 length equals 14 residues. In germline, CDR1 is MDHEN, CDR2 SYDVKM. V shed 7 bases and J 5 bases; nucleotides not matched to a gene: 10. The CDR3 DNA reads as TGTGCCAGCACCGGGACAGCAAAAGGGACTGAAGCTTTCTTT. As protein: CASTGTAKGTEAFF.

This clonotype appeared many times. This chain joins TRBV5-4 and TRBJ2-3; tentatively, D is TRBD2 (6 bases). The CDR3 runs to 15 residues. Trimming shortened V by 3 bases and J by 0 bases, and 11 bases separated the two germline ends. Looked up from germline, CDR1 is SGHNT and CDR2 is YYREEE (reference sequence). This CDR3 reads CASSSIAVSTDTQYF. The CDR3 nucleotides read TGTGCCAGCAGCTCAATAGCGGTTAGCACAGATACGCAGTATTTT.

This clonotype was detected many times. This rearrangement joins TRBV9 to TRBJ2-2; 7 bases map to TRBD1. CDR3 length equals 16 residues. After removal of 3 bases from V and 4 bases from J, the junction contained 9 bases not matched to a gene. The germline gives CDR1 SGDLS, CDR2 YYNGEE. CDR3 in DNA: TGTGCCAGCAGCGCCCAATCGACAGGGACCACCGGGGAGCTGTTTTTT. This translates into CASSAQSTGTTGELFF.

This clonotype was counted ten times or more. This rearrangement joins TRBV20-1 to TRBJ2-3, with 11 bases identical to TRBD2. V lost 5 bases, J lost 1 base, and 11 bases stayed unmatched. In germline, CDR1 is DFQATT, CDR2 SNEGSKA (reference sequence). The CDR3 is 17 residues long. CDR3: CSAYIAGGPGGTDTQYF. CDR3 coding DNA: TGCAGTGCTTATATAGCGGGAGGGCCCGGGGGCACAGATACGCAGTATTTT.

The table lists this clonotype with many counts. The CDR3 sequence: CASSSGTGGITLHF. The CDR3, as DNA: TGTGCCAGCAGTTCTGGGACAGGGGGAATCACCCTCCACTTT. V is TRBV12-3 or TRBV12-4 and J is TRBJ1-6; 11 nucleotides match TRBD1. The CDR3 has 14 amino acids. J gave up 14 bases and V 4 bases, and 7 bases lay outside the gene matches.

There are many counts of this clonotype. This chain uses TRBV2 with TRBJ2-1, with D perhaps being TRBD1 or TRBD2 (6 bases each). Germline CDR1 is SNHLY and CDR2 is FYNNEI. The CDR3 length is 12 residues. Trimming left V 8 bases short and J 6 bases short, with 11 bases between. CDR3: CASSGDFNEQFF. In DNA form, the CDR3 reads TGTGCCAGCTCAGGGGACTTCAATGAGCAGTTCTTC.

The J gene is TRBJ1-1, the V gene TRBV27; tentatively, D is TRBD1 (5 bases). V lost 6 bases and J 4 bases, leaving 18 bases between the germline ends. Germline loops: CDR1 MNHEY, CDR2 SMNVEV (reference sequence). This CDR3 contains 15 residues. The CDR3 nucleotides read TGTGCCAGCAGGCCCGAAGGGGACTATTTCACTGAAGCTTTCTTT. Its translation: CASRPEGDYFTEAFF.

This clonotype was seen repeatedly, ten times or more. CDR3: CASSSTGGDQPQHF. CDR3 in DNA: TGTGCCAGCAGTTCGACAGGGGGCGATCAGCCCCAGCATTTT. The chain uses TRBV12-3 or TRBV12-4 and TRBJ1-5, with 10 bases identical to TRBD1. The CDR3 is 14 amino acids. The J segment lost 5 bases and the V segment lost 4 bases, leaving 2 bases of the junction unmatched.

This clonotype was seen repeatedly, ten times or more. J is TRBJ2-7 and V is TRBV24-1; D is perhaps TRBD1 (6 bases). Per germline, CDR1 KGHDR and CDR2 SFDVKD. V gave up 4 bases and J gave up 6 bases, with 18 bases separating them. The CDR3 covers 15 residues. CDR3 sequence (DNA): TGTGCCACCAGTGACCCTAGACAGGTTACAGGCGAGCAGTACTTC. Amino acids: CATSDPRQVTGEQYF.

This clonotype has ten or more counts. The CDR3 region is CATSRDPQGTSPLHF. The CDR3 DNA follows: TGTGCCACCAGCAGAGATCCACAGGGGACTTCACCCCTCCACTTT. The V and J genes are TRBV15 and TRBJ1-6, with TRBD1 identical over 7 bases. V gave up 0 bases and J gave up 9 bases; unmatched junction bases: 5. The CDR3 consists of 15 residues. Germline V gene sequence: CDR1 LNHNV, CDR2 YYDKDF (reference sequence). Full variable domain (rest looked up from reference TRBV15 and TRBJ1-6): DAMVIQNPRYQVTQFGKPVTLSCSQTLNHNVMYWYQQKSSQAPKLLFHYYDKDFNNEADTPDNFQSRRPNTSFCFLDIRSPGLGDTAMYLCATSRDPQGTSPLHFGNGTRLTVT.